The clone carrying this TCR beta chain came up a few times. Its specificity is not known. This sample is drawn from a study of CD8 T cells in ankylosing spondylitis. Findings and caveats of the study: Within ankylosing spondylitis blood, a TCR beta motif made up of roughly eight highly homologous variants appeared to be characteristic.

From the 5' RACE reads, TCRdb called clonotypes with MiXCR, one entry per CDR3 protein. The table records some 840,000 distinct CDR3 sequences, roughly 10% of them present only once. The germline CDR1 and CDR2 sequences are SGHRS and YFSETQ. V was cut by 6 bases and J by 2 bases, with 21 bases left in between. The CDR3 contains 17 residues. V usage is TRBV5-1 and J usage is TRBJ2-1; possibly TRBD1 or TRBD2 for D (5 bases each). Sequenced material: blood, either unsorted or a sorted T cell fraction (not recorded which). The sequence was collected from a male donor with ankylosing spondylitis. The CDR3: CASKKGVASRTYNEQFF. The CDR3 nucleotides read TGCGCCAGCAAGAAAGGGGTGGCTAGCCGAACCTACAATGAGCAGTTCTTC.